A single sample gave rise to the 9 T cell receptor beta chains below, sequenced in a study of blood T cell repertoires in COVID-19. Data came from immunoSEQ multiplex PCR; TCRdb stores just in-frame clones and leaves some out. The profile shows about 200,000 clones, around 86% of them singletons. Source material: peripheral blood. All receptors derive from a man aged 50 to 59 with acute or convalescent COVID-19.

The V call is TRBV6-5, the J call TRBJ1-1; the D gene is possibly TRBD1 (6 bases). The germline CDR1 and CDR2 sequences are MNHEY and SVGAGI. The CDR3 covers 15 residues. Trimming shortened V by 6 bases and J by 1 base, and 15 bases separated the two germline ends. The CDR3: CASSPRGRGNTEAFF. As DNA, the CDR3 is TGTGCCAGCAGCCCCAGGGGACGGGGGAACACTGAAGCTTTCTTT.

In regard to this clone: One end of the junction does not line up with germline, which may come from a read error. The chain uses TRBV30 and TRBJ1-3, with no clear D. Germline V lookup: CDR1 GTSNPN, CDR2 SVGIG (reference sequence). The CDR3 runs 14 residues. CDR3 in DNA: TGTGTCTGGAGTCTTTTCCTCTCTGGAAACACCATATATTTT. This gives the protein CVWSLFLSGNTIYF.

The gene calls are TRBV4-1 and TRBJ1-3; D gene ambiguous. CDR3 length: 15 residues. Germline V gene lookup returns CDR1 MGHRA and CDR2 YSYEKL. The V end was cut by 0 bases, the J end by 2 bases, with 8 bases between. The CDR3 region has the DNA TGCGCCAGCAGCCAAGAAACAGTGCCTGGAAACACCATATATTTT. It yields the protein CASSQETVPGNTIYF.

Of note for this clone: The sample contains more than one DNA sequence encoding this CDR3. J is TRBJ1-1 and V is TRBV3-1 (or the pseudogene TRBV3-2); 8 bases fit TRBD1. The germline CDR1 and CDR2 sequences are LGHDT and YNNKEL (reference sequence). Trimming cost V 4 bases and J 2 bases; bases outside gene matches: 3. This CDR3 is built from 14 residues. The chain's CDR3 is CASSPGQGNTEAFF. The CDR3 nucleotides are TGTGCCAGCAGCCCTGGACAGGGAAACACTGAAGCTTTCTTT.

The chain is built from TRBV11-2 and TRBJ1-1; the match to TRBD1 covers 7 bases. The CDR3 runs to 14 residues. After removal of 3 bases from V and 0 bases from J, the junction contained 1 base not matched to a gene. The germline gives CDR1 SGHAT, CDR2 FQNNGV. The CDR3: CASSLTGLNTEAFF. The DNA of the CDR3 is TGTGCCAGCAGCTTGACAGGGTTGAACACTGAAGCTTTCTTT.

This CDR3 is CASSLGLGLAGHTDTQYF. In nucleotides, the CDR3 is TGTGCCAGCAGCTTAGGTTTAGGACTAGCGGGGCACACAGATACGCAGTATTTT. This chain connects TRBV11-2 to TRBJ2-3; 12 nucleotides align to TRBD2. V shed 1 base and J 2 bases; nucleotides not matched to a gene: 7. The germline V gene encodes CDR1 SGHAT and CDR2 FQNNGV. There are 18 residues in the CDR3.

The chain joins TRBV4-1 to TRBJ1-2, with 8 bases fitting TRBD1. Germline V gives CDR1 MGHRA, CDR2 YSYEKL. The CDR3 spans 13 residues. Trimming took 5 bases from V and 3 from J; bases not matched to a gene: 2. CDR3: CASSSQGDYGYTF. The CDR3 nucleotides read TGCGCCAGCAGCTCACAGGGGGACTATGGCTACACCTTC.

The gene calls are TRBV6-6 and TRBJ1-5, with a possible D match to TRBD1 (5 bases). Trimming pared 5 bases from V and 6 bases from J, leaving 8 bases between. The CDR3 spans 12 residues. Germline V gives CDR1 MNHNY, CDR2 SVGAGI (reference sequence). In DNA, the CDR3 is TGTGCCAGCAGTACGGACACTCAGCCCCAGCATTTT. It specifies CASSTDTQPQHF.

V is TRBV6-5 and J is TRBJ1-1, with D maybe TRBD1 (6 bases). The V end lost 5 bases, the J end lost 5 bases, and 12 bases lay between the germline ends. The CDR3 is 13 amino acids. Germline CDR1 is MNHEY and CDR2 is SVGAGI. CDR3 nucleotide sequence: TGTGCCAGCAGTACACAGGGTCGAACTGAAGCTTTCTTT. This encodes CASSTQGRTEAFF.